The 7 T cell receptor beta chains below were found in one sample sequenced in a study of cytomegalovirus exposure and HLA in healthy donors. Both 60 Vbeta primers and 13 Jbeta primers went into the PCR. This table comes from immunoSEQ multiplex PCR, and its TCRdb copy is limited to in-frame clones, with some not included. The data hold 160,000 or so clones, with approximately 80% observed a single time. Input material: PBMCs. Receptors originate from a man aged 45-65 years in good health and CMV-seropositive.

The chain recombines TRBV11-2 with TRBJ2-1, with D maybe TRBD2 (6 bases). Germline V lookup: CDR1 SGHAT, CDR2 FQNNGV. The CDR3 is made up of 14 amino acids. Trimming pared 0 bases from V and 7 bases from J, leaving 10 bases between. The CDR3 here is CASSLEGGRNEQFF. CDR3 nucleotide sequence: TGTGCCAGCAGCTTAGAGGGGGGACGGAATGAGCAGTTCTTC.

The count of this clone is one. This chain connects TRBV6-6 to TRBJ2-1; TRBD2 aligns across 9 bases. This CDR3 contains 16 residues. The germline V gene encodes CDR1 MNHNY and CDR2 SVGAGI (reference sequence). With V trimmed by 2 bases and J by 6 bases, 8 bases remained unmatched. The CDR3 nucleotides read TGTGCCAGCAGTTACCCCATAGCGGGGGAGACCAATGAGCAGTTCTTC. Protein: CASSYPIAGETNEQFF.

The chain links TRBV5-1 to TRBJ2-7, with 8 bases aligning to TRBD1. Germline V CDR1 and CDR2: SGHRS, YFSETQ. V shed 1 base and J 7 bases; nucleotides not matched to a gene: 4. The CDR3 totals 13 residues. CDR3 region: CASSLRTGTEQYF. The DNA of the CDR3 is TGCGCCAGCAGCTTGAGGACAGGGACGGAGCAGTACTTC.

The CDR3 loop is CASSSSGTGELFF. CDR3 in DNA: TGTGCCAGCAGCTCCTCCGGCACCGGGGAGCTGTTTTTT. V and J are TRBV9 and TRBJ2-2; no clear D. The V gene lost 4 bases and the J gene lost 4 bases, with 8 bases spanning the gap. The CDR3 runs to 13 residues. Germline V gene lookup returns CDR1 SGDLS and CDR2 YYNGEE.

The rearrangement joins TRBV7-3 to TRBJ2-3; 7 bases agree with TRBD2. The CDR3 has 16 residues. J lost 2 bases, V lost 6 bases, and 11 bases had no gene match. The germline gives CDR1 SGHTA, CDR2 FQGTGA. The CDR3 loop reads CASRNPLAEATDTQYF. The DNA for the CDR3 is TGTGCCAGCAGGAACCCTCTAGCGGAAGCCACAGATACGCAGTATTTT. The whole variable domain, filled in from reference TRBV7-3 and TRBJ2-3, reads GAGVSQTPSNKVTEKGKYVELRCDPISGHTALYWYRQSLGQGPEFLIYFQGTGAADDSGLPNDRFFAVRPEGSVSTLKIQRTERGDSAVYLCASRNPLAEATDTQYFGPGTRLTVL.

The chain employs TRBV5-1 and TRBJ1-3, with TRBD1 matching 8 bases. V was pared by 4 bases and J by 3 bases, with 3 bases of the junction left unmatched. From germline, CDR1 is SGHRS and CDR2 YFSETQ. The CDR3 runs to 14 residues. The CDR3 sequence: CASSTTGDGNTIYF. CDR3 nucleotide sequence: TGCGCCAGCAGCACGACAGGGGATGGAAACACCATATATTTT. Full variable domain (outside the CDR3, taken from reference TRBV5-1 and TRBJ1-3): KAGVTQTPRYLIKTRGQQVTLSCSPISGHRSVSWYQQTPGQGLQFLFEYFSETQRNKGNFPGRFSGRQFSNSRSEMNVSTLELGDSALYLCASSTTGDGNTIYFGEGSWLTVV.

V is TRBV4-1 and J is TRBJ1-2; D remains ambiguous. Germline assignment: CDR1 MGHRA and CDR2 YSYEKL. The CDR3 is 16 amino acids. Trimming removed 3 bases at V and 0 bases at J, with 14 bases between. As DNA, the CDR3 is TGCGCCAGCAGCCAGAGCCTGTCGAATCCTAACTATGGCTACACCTTC. Protein product: CASSQSLSNPNYGYTF.